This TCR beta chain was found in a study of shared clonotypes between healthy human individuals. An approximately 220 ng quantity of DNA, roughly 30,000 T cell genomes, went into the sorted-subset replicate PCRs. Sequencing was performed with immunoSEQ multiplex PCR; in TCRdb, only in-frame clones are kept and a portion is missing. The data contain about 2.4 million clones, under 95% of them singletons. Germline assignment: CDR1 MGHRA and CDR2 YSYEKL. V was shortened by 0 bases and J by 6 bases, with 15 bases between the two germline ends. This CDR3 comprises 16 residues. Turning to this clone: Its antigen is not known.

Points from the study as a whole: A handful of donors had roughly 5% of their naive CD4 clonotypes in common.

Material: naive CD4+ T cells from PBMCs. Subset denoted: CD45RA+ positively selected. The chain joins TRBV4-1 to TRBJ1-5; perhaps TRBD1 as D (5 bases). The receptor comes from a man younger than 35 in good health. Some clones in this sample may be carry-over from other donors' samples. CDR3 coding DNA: TGCGCCAGCAGCCAAGATCTCCTGGCAGGGTTTCAGCCCCAGCATTTT. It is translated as CASSQDLLAGFQPQHF.